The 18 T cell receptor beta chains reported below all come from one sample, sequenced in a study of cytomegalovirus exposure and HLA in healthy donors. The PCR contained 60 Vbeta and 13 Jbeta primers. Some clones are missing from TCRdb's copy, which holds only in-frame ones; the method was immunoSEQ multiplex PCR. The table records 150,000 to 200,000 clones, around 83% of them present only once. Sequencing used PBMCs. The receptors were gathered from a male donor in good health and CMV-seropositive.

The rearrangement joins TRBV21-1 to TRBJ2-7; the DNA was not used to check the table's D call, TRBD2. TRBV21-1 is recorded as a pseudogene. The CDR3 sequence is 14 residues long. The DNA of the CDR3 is TGTGCCAGCAGCAAGGTGACTAGCAGCTACGAGCAGTACTTC. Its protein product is CASSKVTSSYEQYF.

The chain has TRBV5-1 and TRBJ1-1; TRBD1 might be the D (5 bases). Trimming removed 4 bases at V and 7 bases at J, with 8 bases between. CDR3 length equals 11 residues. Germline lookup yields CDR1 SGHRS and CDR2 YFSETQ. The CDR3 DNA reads TGCGCCAGCAGCCGTGACAGTGAAGCTTTCTTT. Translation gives CASSRDSEAFF.

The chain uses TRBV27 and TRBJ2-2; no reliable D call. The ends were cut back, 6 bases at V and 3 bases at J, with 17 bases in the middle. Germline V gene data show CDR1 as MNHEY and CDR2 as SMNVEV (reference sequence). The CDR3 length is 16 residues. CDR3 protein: CASSRVTGAHTGELFF. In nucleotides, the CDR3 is TGTGCCAGCAGCCGGGTAACGGGTGCGCACACCGGGGAGCTGTTTTTT.

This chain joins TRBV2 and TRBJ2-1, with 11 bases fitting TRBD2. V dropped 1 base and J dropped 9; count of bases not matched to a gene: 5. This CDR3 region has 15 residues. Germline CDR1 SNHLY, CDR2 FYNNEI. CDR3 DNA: TGTGCCAGCAGTGAAGGACTAGCGGGAACGGGTGAGCAGTTCTTC. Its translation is CASSEGLAGTGEQFF.

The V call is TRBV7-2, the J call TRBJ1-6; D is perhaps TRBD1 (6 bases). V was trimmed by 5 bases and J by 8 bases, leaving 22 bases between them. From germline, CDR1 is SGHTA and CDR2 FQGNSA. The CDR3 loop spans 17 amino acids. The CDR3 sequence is CASSRLGGPPSDSPLHF. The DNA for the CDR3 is TGTGCCAGCAGCCGACTGGGGGGGCCCCCCTCTGATTCACCCCTCCACTTT.

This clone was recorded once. CDR3 sequence (DNA): TGTGCCAGCAGCCCGATATTTGGGCGAGATAGCAATCAGCCCCAGCATTTT. It specifies CASSPIFGRDSNQPQHF. The chain links TRBV5-5 to TRBJ1-5; no clear D. CDR3 length equals 17 residues. CDR1 and CDR2 (germline): SGHKS, YYEKEE (reference sequence). Trimming shortened V by 4 bases and J by 0 bases, and 17 bases separated the two germline ends.

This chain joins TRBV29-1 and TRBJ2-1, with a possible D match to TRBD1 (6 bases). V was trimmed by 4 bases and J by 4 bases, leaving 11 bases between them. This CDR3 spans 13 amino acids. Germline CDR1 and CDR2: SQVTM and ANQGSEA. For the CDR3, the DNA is TGCAGCGTTGGCCGGGACAAATACAATGAGCAGTTCTTC. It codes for CSVGRDKYNEQFF.

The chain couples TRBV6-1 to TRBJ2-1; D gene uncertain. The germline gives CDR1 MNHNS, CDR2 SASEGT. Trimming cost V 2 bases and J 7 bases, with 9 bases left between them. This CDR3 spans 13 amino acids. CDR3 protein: CASSETEINEQFF. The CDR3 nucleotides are TGTGCCAGCAGTGAAACGGAGATTAATGAGCAGTTCTTC.

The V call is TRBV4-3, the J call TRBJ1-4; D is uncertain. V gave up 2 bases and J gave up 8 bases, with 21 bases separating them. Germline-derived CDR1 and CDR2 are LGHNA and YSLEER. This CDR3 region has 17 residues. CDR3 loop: CASSQRPTREAVEKLFF. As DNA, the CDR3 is TGCGCCAGCAGCCAACGCCCTACGAGGGAGGCAGTGGAAAAACTGTTTTTT.

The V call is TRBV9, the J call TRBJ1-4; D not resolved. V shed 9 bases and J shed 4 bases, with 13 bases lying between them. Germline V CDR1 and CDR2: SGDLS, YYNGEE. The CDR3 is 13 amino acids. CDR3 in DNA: TGTGCCACGGCTCGCGGGATTAATGAAAAACTGTTTTTT. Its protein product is CATARGINEKLFF.

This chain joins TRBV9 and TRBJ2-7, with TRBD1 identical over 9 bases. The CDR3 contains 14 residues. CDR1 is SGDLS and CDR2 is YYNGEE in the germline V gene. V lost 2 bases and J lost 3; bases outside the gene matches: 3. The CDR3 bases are TGTGCCAGCAGCGTCGGGGACAGGGACTACGAGCAGTACTTC. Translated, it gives CASSVGDRDYEQYF.

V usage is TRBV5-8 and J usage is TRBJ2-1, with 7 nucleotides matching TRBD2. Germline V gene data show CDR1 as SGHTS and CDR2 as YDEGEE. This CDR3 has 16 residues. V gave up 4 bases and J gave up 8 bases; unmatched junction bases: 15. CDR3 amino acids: CASSAPRGGSVDEQFF. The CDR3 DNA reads TGTGCCAGCAGCGCCCCGAGGGGCGGGAGCGTCGATGAGCAGTTCTTC.

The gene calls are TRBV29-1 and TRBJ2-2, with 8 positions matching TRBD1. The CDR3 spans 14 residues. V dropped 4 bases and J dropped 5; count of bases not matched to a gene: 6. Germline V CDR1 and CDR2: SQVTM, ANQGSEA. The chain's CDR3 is CSVGRQGATGELFF. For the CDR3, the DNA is TGCAGCGTTGGCCGGCAGGGGGCGACCGGGGAGCTGTTTTTT.

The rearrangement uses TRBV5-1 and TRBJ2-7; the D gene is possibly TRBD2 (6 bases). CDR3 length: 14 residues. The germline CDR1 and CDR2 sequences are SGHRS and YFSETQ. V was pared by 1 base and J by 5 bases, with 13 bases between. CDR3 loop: CASSLSSRGHEQYF. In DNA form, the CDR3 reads TGCGCCAGCAGCTTGAGTTCGCGGGGACACGAGCAGTACTTC.

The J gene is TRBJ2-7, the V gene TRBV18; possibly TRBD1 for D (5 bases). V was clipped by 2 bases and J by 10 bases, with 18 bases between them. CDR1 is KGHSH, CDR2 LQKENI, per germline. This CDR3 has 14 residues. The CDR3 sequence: CASSPIRGQGAQYF. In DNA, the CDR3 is TGTGCCAGCTCACCAATCAGAGGACAAGGGGCTCAGTACTTC.

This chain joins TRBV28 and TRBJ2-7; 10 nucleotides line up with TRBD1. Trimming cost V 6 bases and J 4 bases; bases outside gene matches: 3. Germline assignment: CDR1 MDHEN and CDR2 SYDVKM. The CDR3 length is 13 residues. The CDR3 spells CASRRQGAYEQYF. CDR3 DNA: TGTGCCAGCAGACGACAGGGGGCTTACGAGCAGTACTTC.

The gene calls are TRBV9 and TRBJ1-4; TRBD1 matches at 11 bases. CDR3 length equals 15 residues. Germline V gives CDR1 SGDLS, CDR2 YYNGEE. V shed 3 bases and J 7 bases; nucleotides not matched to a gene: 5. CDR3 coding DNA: TGTGCCAGCAGCGCCGGACAGGGGGCTGCTGAAAAACTGTTTTTT. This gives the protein CASSAGQGAAEKLFF.

CDR3 in DNA: TGCGCCAGCAGCCAAACAGGGACCTACGAGCAGTACTTC. Amino acids: CASSQTGTYEQYF. The rearrangement joins TRBV4-1 to TRBJ2-7; D possibly corresponds to TRBD1 (6 bases). Germline loops: CDR1 MGHRA, CDR2 YSYEKL. CDR3 length: 13 residues. Trimming pared 2 bases from V and 2 bases from J, leaving 7 bases between.